The sequence of this TCR beta chain was determined in a study of blood T cell repertoires in COVID-19 (dated by TCRdb to 2018 to 2021). General notes on the study: Samples covering the acute and convalescent phases of COVID-19 were provided by collaborators in the United States, Italy and Spain. The repertoires were released in a freely available public database meant as a resource for research on the immune response to SARS-CoV-2. The material from the prospective study consisted of cDNA or gDNA derived from T cells, B-cell-depleted T cells, or PBMCs. Where available, HLA class I and class II types were obtained from metadata supplied by the sample provider rather than from assay-based typing. Subjects who had been exposed to COVID-19, were actively infected with it, or had recovered from it provided the deeply sampled blood TCRbeta repertoires that made up the dataset. Sample metadata almost always included a de-identified subject ID, COVID-19 status, age in years and sex. Samples came from the ongoing ImmuneRACE study (first 160 participants) plus 1,254 subjects from 6 global collaborators.

TCRbeta CDR3 regions were amplified from genomic DNA by means of the immunoSEQ Assay, a bias-controlled multiplex PCR. Concerning the study's data processing: Nucleated cell counts per sample were estimated from amplification of reference gene primers within the assay. Sequence reads were collapsed and filtered to measure the absolute abundance of every unique TCRbeta CDR3 rearrangement. Productive Simpson clonality was computed per sample as the square root of Simpson's diversity index over productive rearrangements. Held by TCRdb, this immuneACCESS table contains in-frame sequences only and omits some clones. Under half of the omission traces to an unresolved V gene where checked; the cause of the rest is unknown. That table is the source of V, J and clone size, and D and trimming were worked out from the DNA. For this sample there are roughly 70,000 clones; roughly 80% appear just once. The ten largest clonotypes hold roughly 4.8% of the sample.

The paper as a whole reports these results and caveats: The quantity of clinical and demographic metadata differed by source and by participant and was supplied without curation.

The CDR3 measures 17 amino acids from cysteine to phenylalanine. The retained sequence is limited to the CDR3, 51 bases, with the frame set at the first base. The germline V end is reduced by 2 bases and the J end by 6 bases; junction bases left unmatched: 12. From a lookup of the germline V gene, CDR1 and CDR2 are KGHSH and LQKENI. Collaborating institutions collected whole blood in K2EDTA tubes following their own protocols. Collaborator samples were shipped for TCRbeta analysis as frozen whole blood, isolated PBMCs, or DNA extracted from either sample type. On this clone: The antigen this receptor binds is unknown. Within one base of it there is no much larger clone, and no base qualities were kept.

Source material: peripheral blood. The sequence joins TRBV18 to TRBJ2-1; 8 central nucleotides agree with TRBD2. The source of this sequence is a woman aged 80 or over with active or convalescent COVID-19. The DNA sequence is TGTGCCAGCTCACCAGAAGTTGGCGGGAGGCCCTCCAATGAGCAGTTCTTC. Translated, it reads CASSPEVGGRPSNEQFF.